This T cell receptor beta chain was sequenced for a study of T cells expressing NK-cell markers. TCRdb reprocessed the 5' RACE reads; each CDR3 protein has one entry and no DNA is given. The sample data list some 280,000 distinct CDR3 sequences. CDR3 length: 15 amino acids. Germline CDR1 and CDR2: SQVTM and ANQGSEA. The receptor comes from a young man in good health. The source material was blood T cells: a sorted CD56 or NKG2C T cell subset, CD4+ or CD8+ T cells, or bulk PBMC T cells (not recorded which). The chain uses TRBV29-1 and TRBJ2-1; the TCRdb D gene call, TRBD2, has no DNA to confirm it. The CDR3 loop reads CSVETSGRPYNEQFF.